The table lists the clone carrying this TCR beta chain with many counts. Its antigen is still unknown. The CDR3 sequence is 15 residues long. The V gene's germline CDR1 is SNHLY and CDR2 FYNNEI. V was clipped by 6 bases and J by 1 base; unmatched bases: 6. The entry originates in a study of identical twins. Study-wide findings and caveats: Partly confounded zero-insertion analyses could result from invariant MAIT and iNKT cells. Out-of-frame alpha sequences shared between twins exhibited an excess of low generation probability.

TCRdb ran MiXCR on the 5' RACE reads and lists one entry per CDR3 protein. The table records approximately 600,000 distinct CDR3 sequences, about 7.1% of them present only once. This sample also appeared in a second study, on yellow fever vaccine responses in identical twins. Per that study: Vaccine-induced T cell responses in twins were reportedly observed to appear partly convergent, partly personalized.

This chain joins TRBV2 and TRBJ1-5, with TRBD1 identical over 7 bases. Sequences were obtained from PBMCs. This clonotype originated in a woman between 18 and 29 years old in good health. The CDR3 DNA reads as TGTGCCAGCAGCTCCGAGGGACAGAGCAATCAGCCCCAGCATTTT. Translated: CASSSEGQSNQPQHF.